This entry lists 17 T cell receptor beta chains sequenced from one sample in a study of T-cell reconstitution after alpha-beta-depleted transplantation in children. It was with unique molecular identifiers that the TCRbeta library was prepared. TCRdb re-analysed the PCR reads in MiXCR, keeping a single row per CDR3 protein. The sample holds 190,000 or so distinct CDR3 sequences; roughly 6% are singletons and the top ten take 4.5%. The starting material was PBMCs, obtained before TCRalphabeta/CD19-depleted stem cell transplant. These receptors were obtained from a girl less than two years old with combined immunodeficiency, due to receive a stem cell transplant.

This clonotype was detected ten times or more. The CDR3 spells CATSRVQGAEEKLFF. For the CDR3, the DNA is TGTGCCACCAGCAGAGTTCAGGGGGCAGAAGAAAAACTGTTTTTT. The J gene is TRBJ1-4, the V gene TRBV15; TRBD1 aligns across 8 bases. This CDR3 has 15 residues. The V gene end was trimmed by 1 base and the J gene end by 8 bases; junction bases not matched to a gene: 6. Germline-derived CDR1 and CDR2 are LNHNV and YYDKDF (reference sequence).

This clonotype showed up many times. J is TRBJ1-2 and V is TRBV13; possible D gene TRBD1, 6 bases. Trimming removed 3 bases from V and 5 bases from J, with 19 bases in between. Germline V gives CDR1 PRHDT, CDR2 FYEKMQ (reference sequence). This CDR3 is built from 16 residues. CDR3 sequence (DNA): TGTGCCAGCAGCTTCGACCCCCTACAGGGTAGTTATGGCTACACCTTC. This gives the protein CASSFDPLQGSYGYTF. The whole variable domain, filled in from reference TRBV13 and TRBJ1-2, reads AAGVIQSPRHLIKEKRETATLKCYPIPRHDTVYWYQQGPGQDPQFLISFYEKMQSDKGSIPDRFSAQQFSDYHSELNMSSLELGDSALYFCASSFDPLQGSYGYTFGSGTRLTVV.

CDR3 sequence reads: CASSQDYGQHTYGYTF. The CDR3 DNA reads as TGCGCCAGCAGCCAAGATTACGGACAGCATACCTATGGCTACACCTTC. The gene calls are TRBV4-3 and TRBJ1-2; D possibly corresponds to TRBD1 (6 bases). In germline, CDR1 is LGHNA, CDR2 YSLEER. The CDR3 has 16 residues. Trimming removed 0 bases from V and 4 bases from J, with 15 bases in between.

This clonotype was detected ten times or more. The chain employs TRBV7-3 and TRBJ2-1, with 8 positions matching TRBD1. CDR1 is SGHTA and CDR2 is FQGTGA in the germline V gene. J lost 10 bases, V lost 2 bases, and 4 bases had no gene match. CDR3 size: 13 residues. The DNA for the CDR3 is TGTGCCAGCAGCTTACAGGGGGCGGCCGAGCAGTTCTTC. Translation: CASSLQGAAEQFF.

This clonotype was counted at least ten times. The genes are TRBV7-2 and TRBJ2-2; 7 bases are shared with TRBD2. Germline lookup yields CDR1 SGHTA and CDR2 FQGNSA. The CDR3 covers 16 residues. The V gene end was trimmed by 5 bases and the J gene end by 0 bases; junction bases not matched to a gene: 6. The CDR3 nucleotides read TGTGCCAGCAGCCCCCGTGGGGGGGCGAACACCGGGGAGCTGTTTTTT. Its translation: CASSPRGGANTGELFF.

At least ten counts were recorded for this clonotype. The chain is built from TRBV4-1 and TRBJ2-1, with D uncertain. The CDR3 length is 12 residues. CDR1 is MGHRA and CDR2 is YSYEKL in the germline V gene. V lost 0 bases and J 6 bases, leaving 3 bases between the germline ends. The CDR3 bases are TGCGCCAGCAGCCAAGAGGCCAATGAGCAGTTCTTC. Protein: CASSQEANEQFF.

This clonotype was detected many times. The V call is TRBV28, the J call TRBJ2-5; 9 positions agree with TRBD2. Germline lookup yields CDR1 MDHEN and CDR2 SYDVKM. Trimming at V came to 1 base and at J to 5 bases, leaving 14 bases not matched to a gene. The CDR3 loop spans 18 amino acids. The CDR3, as DNA: TGTGCCAGCAGTTTATTGGTGGTAGCGGGAGTTTGGGCGGAGACCCAGTACTTC. This translates into CASSLLVVAGVWAETQYF.

This clonotype showed up many times. The V and J genes are TRBV24-1 and TRBJ2-1; D perhaps matches TRBD2 (6 bases). Germline CDR1 is KGHDR and CDR2 is SFDVKD. CDR3 length: 13 residues. V shed 7 bases and J shed 7 bases, with 13 bases lying between them. The CDR3 sequence: CATSLTRSNEQFF. CDR3 nucleotides: TGTGCCACCAGCCTGACTAGATCGAATGAGCAGTTCTTC.

This clonotype was recorded many times. This chain connects TRBV20-1 to TRBJ2-1, with 11 bases lining up with TRBD2. J was trimmed by 3 bases and V by 6 bases; bases with no gene match: 10. Looked up from germline, CDR1 is DFQATT and CDR2 is SNEGSKA (reference sequence). This CDR3 region has 16 residues. The CDR3 loop reads CSANSRGTSGYNEQFF. The CDR3 region has the DNA TGCAGTGCCAACTCTCGTGGGACTAGCGGCTACAATGAGCAGTTCTTC.

This clonotype has only a few counts. This rearrangement joins TRBV5-6 to TRBJ2-5; TRBD2 matches 12 bases. The CDR3 contains 14 residues. Germline assignment: CDR1 SGHDT and CDR2 YYEEEE. With 2 bases clipped from V and 5 bases from J, the junction kept 1 base outside the gene matches. The CDR3 nucleotides are TGTGCCAGCAGCTTAGGGACTAGCGGGGAGACCCAGTACTTC. This encodes CASSLGTSGETQYF.

This clonotype was seen ten or more times. This sequence joins TRBV28 and TRBJ2-7, with TRBD2 matching 9 bases. Germline V gene data show CDR1 as MDHEN and CDR2 as SYDVKM. J was trimmed by 0 bases and V by 4 bases; bases with no gene match: 1. This CDR3 contains 14 residues. The CDR3 DNA reads as TGTGCCAGCAGTTATAGCGGGAGCTCCTACGAGCAGTACTTC. It specifies CASSYSGSSYEQYF.

The chain is built from TRBV7-3 and TRBJ1-6, with D perhaps TRBD1 (6 bases). There are 16 residues in the CDR3. Per germline, CDR1 SGHTA and CDR2 FQGTGA. Trimming removed 5 bases at V and 9 bases at J, with 20 bases between. In nucleotides, the CDR3 is TGTGCCAGCAGCCTTACCGGACGCCTGGGGGCTTCACCCCTCCACTTT. Protein product: CASSLTGRLGASPLHF.

This clonotype was found many times. This chain joins TRBV6-2 or TRBV6-3 and TRBJ2-5, with D perhaps TRBD1 (6 bases). CDR1 is MNHEY, CDR2 SVGEGT, per germline. The CDR3 contains 13 residues. V lost 8 bases to trimming and J lost 7 bases, with 17 bases between them. As DNA, the CDR3 is TGTGCCAGCGACAACGGGCTAGGGGGGACCCAGTACTTC. Its protein product is CASDNGLGGTQYF.

This clonotype was picked up many times. The junction departs from germline at one end; a sequencing error may be responsible. The rearrangement uses TRBV7-2 and TRBJ2-5; tentative D call: TRBD1 (6 bases). Germline V CDR1 and CDR2: SGHTA, FQGNSA. There are 14 residues in the CDR3. The CDR3 sequence is CASTLAGVGETQYF. The CDR3 DNA sequence: TGTGCCAGCACCTTAGCAGGGGTGGGGGAGACCCAGTACTTC.

Ten or more counts support this clonotype. The V call is TRBV7-9, the J call TRBJ2-5, with D perhaps matching TRBD2 (5 bases). The CDR3 has 13 amino acids. Germline CDR1 is SEHNR and CDR2 is FQNEAQ (reference sequence). The V end lost 5 bases, the J end lost 6 bases, and 13 bases lay between the germline ends. The CDR3 DNA reads as TGTGCCAGCAGCGGCGACGCGGGTCAGACCCAGTACTTC. Encoded protein: CASSGDAGQTQYF.

This clonotype was recorded many times. The chain is built from TRBV7-6 and TRBJ2-2; unclear D gene. V shed 5 bases and J shed 5 bases, with 12 bases lying between them. The CDR3 sequence is 14 residues long. Germline CDR1 reads SGHVS; CDR2 reads FNYEAQ. The CDR3 nucleotides read TGTGCCAGCAGCGCCACAGAAACTACCGGGGAGCTGTTTTTT. Translating gives CASSATETTGELFF.

The table lists this clonotype with many counts. The J gene is TRBJ2-7, the V gene TRBV28, with D perhaps matching TRBD1 (5 bases). The CDR3 covers 14 residues. The germline gives CDR1 MDHEN, CDR2 SYDVKM. The V end was cut by 2 bases, the J end by 1 base, with 9 bases between. The CDR3 DNA reads as TGTGCCAGCAGTTTAACAGGCGCATCCTACGAGCAGTACTTC. Its protein is CASSLTGASYEQYF.